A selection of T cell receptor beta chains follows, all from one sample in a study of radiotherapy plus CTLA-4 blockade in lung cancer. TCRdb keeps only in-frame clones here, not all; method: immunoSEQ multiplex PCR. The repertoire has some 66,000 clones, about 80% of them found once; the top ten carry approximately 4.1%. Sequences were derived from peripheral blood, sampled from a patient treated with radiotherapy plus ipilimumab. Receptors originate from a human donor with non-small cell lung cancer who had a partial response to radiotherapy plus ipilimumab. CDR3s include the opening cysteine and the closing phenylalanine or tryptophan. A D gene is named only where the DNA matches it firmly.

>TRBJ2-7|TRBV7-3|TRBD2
TGTGCCAGCAGCCGGACTAGCGGGAAAACCGAGCAGTACTTC
CASSRTSGKTEQYF
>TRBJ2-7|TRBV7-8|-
TGTGCCAGCAGCAGAACGGGACAAGGCTCCTACGAGCAGTACTTC
CASSRTGQGSYEQYF
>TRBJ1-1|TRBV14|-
TGTGCCAGCAGCCAAGTTGTGAGGAAAATGAACACTGAAGCTTTCTTT
CASSQVVRKMNTEAFF
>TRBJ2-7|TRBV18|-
TGTGCCAGCTCACCAGACAACGAGCAGTACTTC
CASSPDNEQYF
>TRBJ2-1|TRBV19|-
TGTGCCACTCGATCCAGGGTTTCTGGTTCCTACAATGAGCAGTTCTTC
CATRSRVSGSYNEQFF
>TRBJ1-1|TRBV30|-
TGTGCCTGGAGTCAGGGGACGAACACTGAAGCTTTCTTT
CAWSQGTNTEAFF
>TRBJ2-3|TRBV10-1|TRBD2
TGCGCCAGCAGCAGGGGGCTAGCGGGGGGCGACACAGATACGCAGTATTTT
CASSRGLAGGDTDTQYF
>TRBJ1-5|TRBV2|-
TGTGCCAGCAGCACGCAGGGGAGCAATCAGCCCCAGCATTTT
CASSTQGSNQPQHF
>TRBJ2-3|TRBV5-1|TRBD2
TGCGCCAGCAGCGAGGGGACTAGCGGGCCTCACACAGATACGCAGTATTTT
CASSEGTSGPHTDTQYF
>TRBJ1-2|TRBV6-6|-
TGTGCCAGCAGTTACGGGGGACACTCCGGCGACTATGGCTACACCTTC
CASSYGGHSGDYGYTF
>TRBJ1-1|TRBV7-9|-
TGTGCCAGCAGCTTCGGGAGTACCGAAACTGAAGCTTTCTTT
CASSFGSTETEAFF